This TCR beta chain was sequenced in a study of identical twins. Study outcomes and limitations: Fewer insertions marked abundant cord blood beta clonotypes; young adult naive trended weakly, memory not at all.

Unique molecular identifiers were present on the cDNA, and a universal primer site came from template switching. TCRdb re-analysed the 5' RACE reads in MiXCR, keeping a single row per CDR3 protein. The top ten clones hold roughly 1.6% of a sample with about 690,000 distinct CDR3 sequences, 5.5% to 6.5% of them seen once. The V segment lost 6 bases and the J segment 6 bases; nucleotides outside the gene matches: 9. CDR3 length equals 14 residues. Per germline, CDR1 DFQATT and CDR2 SNEGSKA (reference sequence). This clonotype came up many times. What it binds is unknown. The receptor was derived from a man younger than 30 in good health. The chain is built from TRBV20-1 and TRBJ1-4; 8 nucleotides match TRBD1. Sequencing was performed on naive T cells sorted from blood. The CDR3 DNA reads TGCAGTGCCCCGCCCAGGGGGCGGGATGAAAAACTGTTTTTT. This sequence encodes CSAPPRGRDEKLFF.